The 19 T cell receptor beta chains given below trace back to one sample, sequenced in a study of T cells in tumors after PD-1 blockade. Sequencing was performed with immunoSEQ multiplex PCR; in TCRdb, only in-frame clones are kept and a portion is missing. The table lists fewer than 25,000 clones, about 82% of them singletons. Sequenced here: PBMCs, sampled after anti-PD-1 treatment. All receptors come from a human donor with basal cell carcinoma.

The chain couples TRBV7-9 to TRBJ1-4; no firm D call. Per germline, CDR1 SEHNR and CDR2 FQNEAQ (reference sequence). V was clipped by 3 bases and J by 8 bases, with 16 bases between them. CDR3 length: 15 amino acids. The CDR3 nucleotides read TGTGCCAGCAGCTTGGCCTCCGGGCGAGGGGAAAAACTGTTTTTT. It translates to CASSLASGRGEKLFF. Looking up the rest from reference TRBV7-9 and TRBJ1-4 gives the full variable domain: DTGVSQNPRHKITKRGQNVTFRCDPISEHNRLYWYRQTLGQGPEFLTYFQNEAQLEKSRLLSDRFSAERPKGSFSTLEIQRTEQGDSAMYLCASSLASGRGEKLFFGSGTQLSVL.

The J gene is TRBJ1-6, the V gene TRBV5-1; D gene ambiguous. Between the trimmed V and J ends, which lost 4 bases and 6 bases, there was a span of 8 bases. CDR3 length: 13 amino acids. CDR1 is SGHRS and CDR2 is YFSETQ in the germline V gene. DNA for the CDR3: TGCGCCAGCAGCCCAGGCGGTAATTCACCCCTCCACTTT. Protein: CASSPGGNSPLHF.

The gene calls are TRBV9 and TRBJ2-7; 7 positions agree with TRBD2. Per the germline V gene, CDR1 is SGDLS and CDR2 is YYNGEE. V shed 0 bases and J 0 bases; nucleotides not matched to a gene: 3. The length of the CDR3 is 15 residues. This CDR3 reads CASSVAGGNSYEQYF. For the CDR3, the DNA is TGTGCCAGCAGCGTAGCCGGGGGGAACTCCTACGAGCAGTACTTC.

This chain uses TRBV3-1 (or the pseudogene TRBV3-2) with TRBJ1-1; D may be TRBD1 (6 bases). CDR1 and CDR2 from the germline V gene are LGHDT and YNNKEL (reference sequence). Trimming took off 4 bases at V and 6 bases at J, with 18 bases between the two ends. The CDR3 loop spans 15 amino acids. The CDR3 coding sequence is TGTGCCAGCAGCCCCCTGGCAGGGGCTAACGCTGAAGCTTTCTTT. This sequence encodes CASSPLAGANAEAFF.

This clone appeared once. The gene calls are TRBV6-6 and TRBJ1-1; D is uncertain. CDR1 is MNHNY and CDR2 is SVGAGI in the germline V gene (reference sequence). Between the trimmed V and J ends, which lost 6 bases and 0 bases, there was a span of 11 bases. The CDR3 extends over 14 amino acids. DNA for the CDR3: TGTGCCAGCAGCCTACACGGATTGAACACTGAAGCTTTCTTT. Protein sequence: CASSLHGLNTEAFF.

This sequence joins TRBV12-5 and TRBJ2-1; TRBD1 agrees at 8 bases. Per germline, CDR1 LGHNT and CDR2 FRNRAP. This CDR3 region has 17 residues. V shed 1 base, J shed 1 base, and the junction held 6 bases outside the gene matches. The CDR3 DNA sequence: TGTGCTAGTGGTTTGGACGTGACAGGGGTATCCTACAATGAGCAGTTCTTC. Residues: CASGLDVTGVSYNEQFF.

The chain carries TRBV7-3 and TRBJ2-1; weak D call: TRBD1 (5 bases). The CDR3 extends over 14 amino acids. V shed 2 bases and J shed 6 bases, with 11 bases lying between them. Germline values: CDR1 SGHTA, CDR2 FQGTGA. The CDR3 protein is CASSLGSGLNEQFF. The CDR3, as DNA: TGTGCCAGCAGCTTAGGGTCAGGGCTCAATGAGCAGTTCTTC.

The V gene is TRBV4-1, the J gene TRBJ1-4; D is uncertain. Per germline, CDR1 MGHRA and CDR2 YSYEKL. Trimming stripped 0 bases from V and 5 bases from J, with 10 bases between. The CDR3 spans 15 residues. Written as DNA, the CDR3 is TGCGCCAGCAGCCAAGATATTTTGGGGAATGAAAAACTGTTTTTT. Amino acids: CASSQDILGNEKLFF.

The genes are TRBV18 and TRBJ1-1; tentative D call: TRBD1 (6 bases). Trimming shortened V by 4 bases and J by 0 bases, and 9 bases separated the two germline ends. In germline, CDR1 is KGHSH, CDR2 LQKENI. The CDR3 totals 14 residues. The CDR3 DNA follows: TGTGCCAGCTCACGACAGGAGATGAACACTGAAGCTTTCTTT. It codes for CASSRQEMNTEAFF. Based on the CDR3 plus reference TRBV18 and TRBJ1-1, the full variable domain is NAGVMQNPRHLVRRRGQEARLRCSPMKGHSHVYWYRQLPEEGLKFMVYLQKENIIDESGMPKERFSAEFPKEGPSILRIQQVVRGDSAAYFCASSRQEMNTEAFFGQGTRLTVV.

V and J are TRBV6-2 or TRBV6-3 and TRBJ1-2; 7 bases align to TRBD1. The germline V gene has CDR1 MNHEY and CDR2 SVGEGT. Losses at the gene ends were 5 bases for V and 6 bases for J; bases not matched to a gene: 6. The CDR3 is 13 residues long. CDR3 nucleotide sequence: TGTGCCAGCAGTCTTACAGGGGCCCATGGCTACACCTTC. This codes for CASSLTGAHGYTF.

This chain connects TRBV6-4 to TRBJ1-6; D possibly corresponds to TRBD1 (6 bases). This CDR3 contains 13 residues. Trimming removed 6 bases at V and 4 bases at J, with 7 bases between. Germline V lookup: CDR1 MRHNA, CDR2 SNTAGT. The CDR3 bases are TGTGCCAGCAGGCAGGGGTATAATTCACCCCTCCACTTT. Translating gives CASRQGYNSPLHF.

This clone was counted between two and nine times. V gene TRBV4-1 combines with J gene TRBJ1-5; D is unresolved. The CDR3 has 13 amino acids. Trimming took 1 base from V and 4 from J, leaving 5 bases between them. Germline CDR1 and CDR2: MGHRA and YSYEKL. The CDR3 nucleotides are TGCGCCAGCAGCCAAGTAGAGAATCAGCCCCAGCATTTT. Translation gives CASSQVENQPQHF.

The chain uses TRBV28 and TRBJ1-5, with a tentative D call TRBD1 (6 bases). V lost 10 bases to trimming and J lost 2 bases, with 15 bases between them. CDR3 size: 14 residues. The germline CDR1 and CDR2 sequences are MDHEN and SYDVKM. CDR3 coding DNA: TGTGCCATCCGGGGGGGGCGCGGCAATCAGCCCCAGCATTTT. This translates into CAIRGGRGNQPQHF.

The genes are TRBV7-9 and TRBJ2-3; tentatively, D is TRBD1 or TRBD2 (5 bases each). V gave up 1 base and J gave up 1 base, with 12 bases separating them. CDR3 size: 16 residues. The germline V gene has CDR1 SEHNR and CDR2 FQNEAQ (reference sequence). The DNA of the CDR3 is TGTGCCAGCAGCTTAGGAGGGGCTGGCCGCACAGATACGCAGTATTTT. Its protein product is CASSLGGAGRTDTQYF.

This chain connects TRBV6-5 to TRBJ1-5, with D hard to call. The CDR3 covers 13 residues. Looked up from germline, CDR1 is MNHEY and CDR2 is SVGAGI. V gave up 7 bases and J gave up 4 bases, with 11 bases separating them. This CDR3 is CASKGEANQPQHF. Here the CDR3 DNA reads TGTGCCAGCAAGGGAGAGGCTAATCAGCCCCAGCATTTT.

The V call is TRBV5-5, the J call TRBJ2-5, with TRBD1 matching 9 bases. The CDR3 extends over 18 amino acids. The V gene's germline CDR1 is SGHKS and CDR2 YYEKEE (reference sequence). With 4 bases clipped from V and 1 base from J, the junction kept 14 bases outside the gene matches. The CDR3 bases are TGTGCCAGCAGCGCGAAAAACCGGGACAGGGTAGTCCAAGAGACCCAGTACTTC. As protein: CASSAKNRDRVVQETQYF.

Here the CDR3 DNA reads TGTGCCAGCAGCTTGGGGGGGACAGGGATTACCTCTGGAAACACCATATATTTT. Protein: CASSLGGTGITSGNTIYF. The chain couples TRBV7-9 to TRBJ1-3, with 9 bases that match TRBD1. This CDR3 is built from 18 residues. Germline V gene data show CDR1 as SEHNR and CDR2 as FQNEAQ (reference sequence). V lost 3 bases to trimming and J lost 0 bases; unmatched junction nucleotides: 9.

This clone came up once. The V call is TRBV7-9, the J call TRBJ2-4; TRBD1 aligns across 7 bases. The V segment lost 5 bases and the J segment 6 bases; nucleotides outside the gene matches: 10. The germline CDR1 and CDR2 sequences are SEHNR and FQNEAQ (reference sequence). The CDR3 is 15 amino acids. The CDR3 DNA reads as TGTGCCAGCAGCCTGAAACAGGGGAACCTAAACATTCAGTACTTC. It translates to CASSLKQGNLNIQYF.

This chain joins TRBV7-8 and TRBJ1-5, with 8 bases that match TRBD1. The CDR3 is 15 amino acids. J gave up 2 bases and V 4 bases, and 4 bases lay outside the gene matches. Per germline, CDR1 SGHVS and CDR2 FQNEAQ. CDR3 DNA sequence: TGTGCCAGCAGCTCGACAGGGGTAGGCAATCAGCCCCAGCATTTT. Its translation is CASSSTGVGNQPQHF.